This T cell receptor (beta chain) was observed in a study of blood T cells in healthy people across ages (dated by TCRdb to between 2015 and 2016). Some background on the complete study: In model experiments, roughly one uniquely barcoded TCR beta cDNA molecule per two T cells was captured by template switching. The study analyzed two additional independent replicas of 1 million unique cDNA reads from the same blood draw for two donors, one aged 18 to 29 and one aged 80 or older. The donors were split into four age groups: young (average 16 years), middle-aged (about 40), aged (62) and long-lived (approximately 80). To track age-related changes in TCR beta repertoire diversity, the study relied on deep sequencing normalized with unique cDNA molecular identifiers. Donors of different ages were randomly distributed across sequencing lanes to avoid experimental bias. Beyond this particular receptor, the publication reports: Donor CMV infection status was unknown, potentially confounding age-related changes in expanded clonotypes. Because profiling used bulk unsorted PBMCs, naive and antigen-experienced compartments could not be compared conclusively. Estimates of total diversity based on one million sequenced T cells were regarded as lower bounds and as underestimates. There was a strong correlation between observed TCR beta diversity and the percentage of naive T cells measured by flow cytometry. Compared with the aged group, more naive CD4+ T cells, fewer expanded clones and increased TCR diversity were shown by the long-lived group, suggesting age selection. As age increased, observed TCR beta diversity per million T cells dropped in a roughly linear way, and a significant reduction was already evident by age 40.

Concerning this clonotype itself: It lacks a known antigen. No per-base quality is available; no much larger clone lies one base away.

Libraries were constructed by 5' RACE. Sequencing was carried out with an Illumina HiSeq 2500. A second PCR of about 7 to 12 cycles was performed with a sample-barcoded 5' primer and a J-beta primer mix. A template-switch 5' adaptor carrying 12 random nucleotides introduced a unique molecular identifier onto each TCR beta cDNA molecule. Each sample yielded at least 2.5 million CDR3-containing paired-end reads. First-strand cDNA was synthesized from all RNA with the Mint cDNA synthesis kit, primed by a TRBC-specific oligonucleotide. All cDNA was treated with uracil-DNA glycosylase and then went through a first 18-cycle PCR with the universal primers M1SS and BC2_uni_R. The study's processing was this. For normalization, 1 million high-quality reads were randomly selected from each sample, with every read carrying a distinct molecular identifier. Reads with shared molecular identifiers were discarded instead of being binned into consensus sequences. CDR3 identification, clonotype clustering and error correction used MiTCR with a Q25 quality threshold and the strictest error-elimination algorithm. A nonparametric unseen species model with Euler transformation was used to estimate lower-bound total TCR beta diversity. In TCRdb, the public reads were trimmed at Q25 with fastp and aligned with MiXCR, with productive beta chains retained. Entries that share a CDR3 protein sequence are merged under the most common genes and DNA. The V and J calls here are based on TCRdb, not the publication. The sample table lists about 640,000 distinct CDR3 sequences, around 54% of them with a count of one. The ten largest clones capture 30% to 45% of the sample.

Donors were roughly 40 systemically healthy Caucasian individuals from Russia aged roughly 6 to 95 years. Around 10 milliliters of peripheral blood were collected from each donor into EDTA-treated Vacutainer tubes. Ficoll-Paque density-gradient centrifugation was used to isolate PBMCs, with at least 6.5 million per sample. Total RNA, at least 6 micrograms per sample, was extracted from PBMCs with Trizol reagent. For every donor, flow cytometry on a PBMC aliquot measured the percentage of naive CD45RAhigh/CD27high T cells. Counted from cysteine to phenylalanine, this CDR3 has 16 amino acids. The kept DNA is CDR3 alone, 48 bases in frame from the first base. Clipping removes 1 base from V and 7 bases from J, with 7 as the unmatched junction base count. CDR1 and CDR2 are drawn from the germline V gene: SGHAT, FQNNGV.

The sample was blood. This receptor was taken from a man in his sixties in good health. In this chain, TRBV11-2 is recombined with TRBJ1-6; 7 of the junction bases match TRBD1. The CDR3: CASSLGPGTENSPLHF. The DNA reads as follows: TGTGCCAGCAGCTTAGGGCCCGGGACAGAGAATTCACCCCTCCACTTT.